These 16 T cell receptor beta chains originate from one sample sequenced in a study of somatic mutations in cytotoxic T cells in rheumatoid arthritis. Using immunoSEQ multiplex PCR, the repertoire was profiled, and TCRdb retains in-frame clones only, with some absent. Here the sample spans under 20,000 clones, 70% to 75% being singletons. The specimen sequenced was CD8+ T cells sorted from blood. Source of these receptors: an adult with rheumatoid arthritis.

The chain is built from TRBV29-1 and TRBJ2-1; the D is unclear. Germline assignment: CDR1 SQVTM and CDR2 ANQGSEA. The CDR3 spans 15 residues. The V end lost 0 bases, the J end lost 0 bases, and 9 bases lay between the germline ends. The CDR3 loop is CSVEDHGISYNEQFF. The CDR3 coding sequence is TGCAGCGTTGAAGATCATGGGATCTCCTACAATGAGCAGTTCTTC.

The chain employs TRBV27 and TRBJ2-7; maybe TRBD1 (6 bases). V lost 6 bases and J lost 4, with 22 bases in between. The CDR3 covers 16 residues. Per germline, CDR1 MNHEY and CDR2 SMNVEV (reference sequence). The CDR3 sequence: CASSPSEGEKAYEQYF. The DNA for the CDR3 is TGTGCCAGCAGCCCCAGCGAGGGGGAGAAAGCGTACGAGCAGTACTTC.

The CDR3 sequence is CASRPLEDTYNEQFF. The CDR3 DNA sequence: TGTGCCAGCAGACCACTCGAGGACACCTACAATGAGCAGTTCTTC. The chain combines TRBV11-2 with TRBJ2-1, with D possibly TRBD1 on 5 matching bases. Per the germline V gene, CDR1 is SGHAT and CDR2 is FQNNGV. This CDR3 contains 15 residues. Trimming cost V 6 bases and J 2 bases, with 14 bases left between them.

The chain uses TRBV27 and TRBJ2-3, with D possibly TRBD2 on 6 matching bases. The CDR3 is made up of 15 amino acids. Germline CDR1 reads MNHEY; CDR2 reads SMNVEV (reference sequence). The V end lost 3 bases, the J end lost 3 bases, and 13 bases lay between the germline ends. CDR3 in amino acids: CASSLLAALTDTQYF. CDR3 nucleotides: TGTGCCAGCAGTTTGTTAGCGGCCCTAACAGATACGCAGTATTTT.

The chain has TRBV30 and TRBJ1-5; perhaps TRBD1 as D (6 bases). The CDR3 is 15 residues long. V shed 5 bases and J shed 0 bases, with 14 bases lying between them. Germline CDR1 GTSNPN, CDR2 SVGIG (reference sequence). This CDR3 reads CAWGGAAHSNQPQHF. The CDR3 region has the DNA TGTGCCTGGGGGGGGGCAGCGCATAGCAATCAGCCCCAGCATTTT.

In DNA, the CDR3 is TGCGCCAGCAGAAGTACGGGAGCTAGCACAGATACGCAGTATTTT. Translating it yields CASRSTGASTDTQYF. The rearrangement joins TRBV10-2 to TRBJ2-3, with D perhaps TRBD2 (6 bases). V lost 6 bases, J lost 0 bases, and 13 bases lay in between. The CDR3 sequence is 15 residues long. Germline V gene data show CDR1 as WSHSY and CDR2 as SAAADI.

The V gene is TRBV11-2, the J gene TRBJ2-5, with 10 bases aligning to TRBD1. J was trimmed by 8 bases and V by 4 bases; bases with no gene match: 13. This CDR3 comprises 16 residues. Germline CDR1 is SGHAT and CDR2 is FQNNGV. The CDR3, as DNA: TGTGCCAGCAGCTCCCAAGGACAGGGGGGAGGGAGAACCCAGTACTTC. This encodes CASSSQGQGGGRTQYF. The whole variable domain, remainder taken from reference TRBV11-2 and TRBJ2-5, is EAGVAQSPRYKIIEKRQSVAFWCNPISGHATLYWYQQILGQGPKLLIQFQNNGVVDDSQLPKDRFSAERLKGVDSTLKIQPAKLEDSAVYLCASSSQGQGGGRTQYFGPGTRLLVL.

The chain links TRBV7-9 to TRBJ2-7, with TRBD1 identical over 7 bases. Losses at the gene ends were 4 bases for V and 0 bases for J; bases not matched to a gene: 6. The CDR3 extends over 15 amino acids. CDR1 and CDR2 from the germline V gene are SEHNR and FQNEAQ (reference sequence). CDR3 region: CASSSRDSHSYEQYF. The CDR3 DNA follows: TGTGCCAGCAGCTCCAGGGACAGCCACTCCTACGAGCAGTACTTC.

This chain joins TRBV7-9 and TRBJ2-7; TRBD2 matches at 13 bases. The CDR3 has 15 amino acids. CDR1 and CDR2 (germline): SEHNR, FQNEAQ (reference sequence). V gave up 5 bases and J gave up 2 bases; unmatched junction bases: 3. CDR3 sequence: CASSGGLAGTYEQYF. The DNA for the CDR3 is TGTGCCAGCAGCGGGGGACTAGCGGGAACCTACGAGCAGTACTTC.

The DNA of the CDR3 is TGCGCCAGCAGCTTGTGGTCGGGGGGGAGTCAAGAGACCCAGTACTTC. Amino acid sequence: CASSLWSGGSQETQYF. This chain connects TRBV5-1 to TRBJ2-5; the match to TRBD2 covers 8 bases. Germline lookup yields CDR1 SGHRS and CDR2 YFSETQ. The CDR3 sequence is 16 residues long. V dropped 1 base and J dropped 2; count of bases not matched to a gene: 7. Complete variable domain (other parts from reference TRBV5-1 and TRBJ2-5): KAGVTQTPRYLIKTRGQQVTLSCSPISGHRSVSWYQQTPGQGLQFLFEYFSETQRNKGNFPGRFSGRQFSNSRSEMNVSTLELGDSALYLCASSLWSGGSQETQYFGPGTRLLVL.

This clone has more than one count but fewer than ten. The chain carries TRBV13 and TRBJ1-1, with D maybe TRBD1 (6 bases). Germline V gives CDR1 PRHDT, CDR2 FYEKMQ (reference sequence). Trimming stripped 5 bases from V and 0 bases from J, with 13 bases between. This CDR3 contains 15 residues. CDR3 residues: CASSVQQGMNTEAFF. The CDR3, as DNA: TGTGCCAGCAGCGTCCAACAGGGAATGAACACTGAAGCTTTCTTT.

The V gene is TRBV28, the J gene TRBJ1-6, with 8 bases fitting TRBD1. The CDR3 length is 15 residues. From germline, CDR1 is MDHEN and CDR2 SYDVKM. V gave up 3 bases and J gave up 4 bases; unmatched junction bases: 2. This CDR3 is CASSFGQGYNSPLHF. In nucleotides, the CDR3 is TGTGCCAGCAGTTTTGGACAGGGTTATAATTCACCCCTCCACTTT.

CDR3 region: CASSSYPPYEQYF. DNA for the CDR3: TGTGCCAGCAGTTCCTACCCTCCCTACGAGCAGTACTTC. The chain has TRBV6-5 and TRBJ2-7; D is ambiguous. This CDR3 region has 13 residues. V shed 4 bases and J shed 2 bases, with 9 bases lying between them. CDR1 and CDR2 from the germline V gene are MNHEY and SVGAGI.

The chain carries TRBV15 and TRBJ2-5; no firm D call. The J call may be incorrect, as the DNA end agrees better with TRBJ2-7. This CDR3 is 14 amino acids long. Germline V gives CDR1 LNHNV, CDR2 YYDKDF (reference sequence). CDR3 sequence reads: CATSPSLGTYEQYF. For the CDR3, the DNA is TGTGCCACCAGCCCATCCTTGGGTACCTACGAGCAGTACTTC.

This clone was seen a few times. The J gene is TRBJ1-1, the V gene TRBV6-1, with TRBD1 matching 7 bases. Unmatched junction bases numbered 6, after V lost 7 bases and J lost 1 base. The germline V gene has CDR1 MNHNS and CDR2 SASEGT. This CDR3 region has 14 residues. In nucleotides, the CDR3 is TGTGCCAGCACCTTAGGACAGGAGAACACTGAAGCTTTCTTT. Protein: CASTLGQENTEAFF.

The gene calls are TRBV6-5 and TRBJ2-2; a weak D match, TRBD2 (6 bases). The V and J ends lost 2 bases and 2 bases respectively, with 12 bases between them. CDR1 is MNHEY, CDR2 SVGAGI, per germline. This CDR3 is 16 amino acids long. The CDR3 protein is CASSYGTGVNTGELFF. For the CDR3, the DNA is TGTGCCAGCAGTTACGGAACGGGGGTAAACACCGGGGAGCTGTTTTTT.